This TCR beta chain was sequenced in a study of blood T cell repertoires in COVID-19. In the study overall: T cells, B-cell-depleted T cells, or PBMCs provided the cDNA or gDNA that served as material.

Generated by immunoSEQ multiplex PCR, the TCRdb table keeps only in-frame clones and is missing some. The table records tens of thousands of clones, about 86% of them present only once. Germline V gives CDR1 SGDLS, CDR2 YYNGEE. Unmatched junction bases numbered 9, after V lost 4 bases and J lost 2 bases. This CDR3 comprises 16 residues. J is TRBJ2-1 and V is TRBV9; 7 bases fit TRBD2. This clonotype was sampled from a man aged 50 to 59 with active COVID-19. Material: peripheral blood. CDR3: CASSSHTSVPYNEQFF. CDR3 coding DNA: TGTGCCAGCAGCTCCCACACTAGCGTCCCCTACAATGAGCAGTTCTTC.